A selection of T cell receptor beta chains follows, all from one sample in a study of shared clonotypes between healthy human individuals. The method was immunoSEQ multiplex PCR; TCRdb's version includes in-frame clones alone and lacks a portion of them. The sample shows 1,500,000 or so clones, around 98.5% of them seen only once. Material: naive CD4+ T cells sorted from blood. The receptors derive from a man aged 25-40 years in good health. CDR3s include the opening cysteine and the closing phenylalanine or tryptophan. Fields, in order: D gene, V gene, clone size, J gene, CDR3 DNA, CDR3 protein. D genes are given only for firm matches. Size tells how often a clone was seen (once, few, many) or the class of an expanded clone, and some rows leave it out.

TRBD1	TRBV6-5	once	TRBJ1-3	TGTGCCAGCAGTTACGACAGGGGAGCTGGAAACACCATATATTTT	CASSYDRGAGNTIYF
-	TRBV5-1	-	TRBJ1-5	TGCGCCAGCAGCCAAGGGCCCCCGACGGGCAATCAGCCCCAGCATTTT	CASSQGPPTGNQPQHF
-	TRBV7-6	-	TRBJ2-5	TGTGCCAGCAGCTTATCGGGGGTCGGGTCCCAAGAGACCCAGTACTTC	CASSLSGVGSQETQYF
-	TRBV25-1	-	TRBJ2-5	TGTGCCAGCAGGGGGGGTTGGGAGACCCAGTACTTC	CASRGGWETQYF
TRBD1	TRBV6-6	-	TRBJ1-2	TGTGCCAGCAAGCGGGACAGGTCTTTTTATGGCTACACCTTC	CASKRDRSFYGYTF
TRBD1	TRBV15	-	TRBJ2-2	TGTGCCATCGGTACGGGCAGGGGGCGCGACACCGGGGAGCTGTTTTTT	CAIGTGRGRDTGELFF
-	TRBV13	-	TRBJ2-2	TGTGCCAGCACCAATGAGCTGGACAGGAACACCGGGGAGCTGTTTTTT	CASTNELDRNTGELFF
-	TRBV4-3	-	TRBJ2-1	TGCGCCAGCAGCCAAGGTTTCTCCGGGGGTGTCTCCAAGCAGTTCTTC	CASSQGFSGGVSKQFF
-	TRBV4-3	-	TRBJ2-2	TGCGCCAGCAGCGACCAACCGGGAACAACGAACACCGGGGAGCTGTTTTTT	CASSDQPGTTNTGELFF
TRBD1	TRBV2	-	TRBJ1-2	TGTGCCAGCAGCCGACAGGGAGATCTAGGGTACACCTTC	CASSRQGDLGYTF
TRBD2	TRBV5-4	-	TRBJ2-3	TGTGCCAGCAGCTTGGCGGGGACTAGTACAGATACGCAGTATTTT	CASSLAGTSTDTQYF
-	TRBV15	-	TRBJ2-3	TGTGCCACCAGCAGAGCCCCGCTTTCGCAGAACACAGATACGCAGTATTTT	CATSRAPLSQNTDTQYF
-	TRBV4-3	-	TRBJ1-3	TGCGCCAGCAGCCAAGTTGTCGCAGGGTTCTCTGGAAACACCATATATTTT	CASSQVVAGFSGNTIYF
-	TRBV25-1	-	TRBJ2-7	TGTGCCAGCAGTGAATTCGGTATGGGCGCCTACGAGCAGTACTTC	CASSEFGMGAYEQYF
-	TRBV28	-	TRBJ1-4	TGTGCCAGCAGTCTACAGGGAGCTCGGGAAAAACTGTTTTTT	CASSLQGAREKLFF
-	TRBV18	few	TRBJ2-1	TGTGCCAGCTCACCAGGGGAGTACAATGAGCAGTTCTTC	CASSPGEYNEQFF
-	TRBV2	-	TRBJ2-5	TGTGCCAGCAGTGGTGGGGCAGAAGAGACCCAGTACTTC	CASSGGAEETQYF
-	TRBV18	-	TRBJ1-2	TGTGCCAGCTCAGACGGAGTTGGGTATGGCTACACCTTC	CASSDGVGYGYTF
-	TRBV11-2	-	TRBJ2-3	TGTGCCAGCAGCTTAGGGCAGGGCACAGATACGCAGTATTTT	CASSLGQGTDTQYF